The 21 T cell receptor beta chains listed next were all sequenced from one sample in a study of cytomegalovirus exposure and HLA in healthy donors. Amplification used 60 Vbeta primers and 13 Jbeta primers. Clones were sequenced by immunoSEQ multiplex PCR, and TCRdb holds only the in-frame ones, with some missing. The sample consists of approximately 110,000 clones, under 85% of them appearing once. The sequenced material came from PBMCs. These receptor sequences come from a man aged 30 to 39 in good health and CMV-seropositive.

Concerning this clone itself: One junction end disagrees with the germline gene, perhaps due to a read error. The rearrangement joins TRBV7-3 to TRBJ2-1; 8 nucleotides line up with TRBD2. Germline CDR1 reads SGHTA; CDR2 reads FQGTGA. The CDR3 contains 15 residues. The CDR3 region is CASSFTSGGYIEQFF. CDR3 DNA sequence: TGTGCCAGCAGCTTCACTAGCGGTGGGTACATTGAGCAGTTCTTC.

CDR3 loop: CASSGPDRGWDTQYF. CDR3 nucleotide sequence: TGTGCCAGCAGCGGGCCTGACAGGGGATGGGATACGCAGTATTTT. The rearrangement joins TRBV2 to TRBJ2-3; 8 nucleotides line up with TRBD1. The CDR3 extends over 15 amino acids. Germline CDR1 reads SNHLY; CDR2 reads FYNNEI. V was pared by 6 bases and J by 6 bases, with 11 bases of the junction left unmatched.

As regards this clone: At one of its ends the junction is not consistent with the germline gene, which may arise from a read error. The CDR3 region has the DNA TGTGCCTGCAGTCCTTCTGGACGGGGTAATTCACCCCTCCACTTT. Amino acids: CACSPSGRGNSPLHF. J is TRBJ1-6 and V is TRBV6-5; D unclear. The CDR3 runs 15 residues. From germline, CDR1 is MNHEY and CDR2 SVGAGI.

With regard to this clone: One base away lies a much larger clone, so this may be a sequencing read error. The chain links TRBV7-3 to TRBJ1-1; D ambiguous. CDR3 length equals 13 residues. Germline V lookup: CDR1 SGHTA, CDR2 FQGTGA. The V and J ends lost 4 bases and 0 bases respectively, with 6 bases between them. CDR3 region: CASSSGVNTEAFF. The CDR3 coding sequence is TGTGCCAGCAGCTCCGGGGTGAACACTGAAGCTTTCTTT.

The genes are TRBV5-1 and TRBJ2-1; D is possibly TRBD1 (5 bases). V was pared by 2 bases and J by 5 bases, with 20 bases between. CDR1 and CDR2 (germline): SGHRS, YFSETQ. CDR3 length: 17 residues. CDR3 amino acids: CASSFPQGPDPNNEQFF. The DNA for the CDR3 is TGCGCCAGCAGCTTCCCCCAGGGCCCCGACCCGAACAATGAGCAGTTCTTC.

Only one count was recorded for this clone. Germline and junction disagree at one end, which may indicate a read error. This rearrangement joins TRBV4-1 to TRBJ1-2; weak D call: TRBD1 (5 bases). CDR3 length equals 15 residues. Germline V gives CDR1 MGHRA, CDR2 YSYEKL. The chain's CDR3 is CASSQDTIATRGYPF. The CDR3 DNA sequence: TGCGCCAGCAGCCAAGATACCATCGCGACTAGGGGCTACCCCTTC.

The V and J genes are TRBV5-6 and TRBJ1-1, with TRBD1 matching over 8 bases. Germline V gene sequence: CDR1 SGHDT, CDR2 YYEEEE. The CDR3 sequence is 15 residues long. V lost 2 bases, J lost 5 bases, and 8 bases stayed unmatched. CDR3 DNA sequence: TGTGCCAGCAGCTTATTCGGCAGGGGGCGAACTGAAGCTTTCTTT. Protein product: CASSLFGRGRTEAFF.

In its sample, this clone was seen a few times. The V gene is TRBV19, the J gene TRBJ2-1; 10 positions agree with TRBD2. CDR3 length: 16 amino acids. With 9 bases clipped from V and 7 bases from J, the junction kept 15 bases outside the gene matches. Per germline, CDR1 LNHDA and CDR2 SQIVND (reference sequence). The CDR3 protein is CASASEAAGGVNEQFF. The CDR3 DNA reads TGTGCCAGCGCTAGCGAGGCAGCGGGGGGGGTTAATGAGCAGTTCTTC.

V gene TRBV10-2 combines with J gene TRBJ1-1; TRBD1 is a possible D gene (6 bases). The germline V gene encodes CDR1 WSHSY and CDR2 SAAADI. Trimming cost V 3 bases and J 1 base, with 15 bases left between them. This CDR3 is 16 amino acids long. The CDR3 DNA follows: TGCGCCAGCAGTGACCCAACCGACAGGCGGAACACTGAAGCTTTCTTT. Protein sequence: CASSDPTDRRNTEAFF.

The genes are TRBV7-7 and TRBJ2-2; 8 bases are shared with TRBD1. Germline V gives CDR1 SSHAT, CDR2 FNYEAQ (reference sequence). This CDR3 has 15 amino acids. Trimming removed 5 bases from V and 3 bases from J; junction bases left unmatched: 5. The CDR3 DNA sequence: TGTGCCAGCAGCCCCTCGGACAGGGACACCGGGGAGCTGTTTTTT. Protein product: CASSPSDRDTGELFF.

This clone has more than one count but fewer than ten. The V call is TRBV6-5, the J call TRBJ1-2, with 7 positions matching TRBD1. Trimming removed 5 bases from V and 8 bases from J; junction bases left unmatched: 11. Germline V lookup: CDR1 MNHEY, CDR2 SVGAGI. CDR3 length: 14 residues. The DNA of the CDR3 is TGTGCCAGCAGTCAGATGACAGGGACCAGCGGCTACACCTTC. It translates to CASSQMTGTSGYTF.

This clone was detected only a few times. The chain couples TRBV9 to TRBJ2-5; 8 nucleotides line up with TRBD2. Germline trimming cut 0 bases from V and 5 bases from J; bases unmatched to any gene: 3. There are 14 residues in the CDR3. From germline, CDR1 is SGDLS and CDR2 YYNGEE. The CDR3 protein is CASSVAGGIETQYF. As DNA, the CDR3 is TGTGCCAGCAGCGTAGCGGGGGGGATCGAGACCCAGTACTTC. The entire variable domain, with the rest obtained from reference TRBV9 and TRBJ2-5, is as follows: DSGVTQTPKHLITATGQRVTLRCSPRSGDLSVYWYQQSLDQGLQFLIQYYNGEERAKGNILERFSAQQFPDLHSELNLSSLELGDSALYFCASSVAGGIETQYFGPGTRLLVL.

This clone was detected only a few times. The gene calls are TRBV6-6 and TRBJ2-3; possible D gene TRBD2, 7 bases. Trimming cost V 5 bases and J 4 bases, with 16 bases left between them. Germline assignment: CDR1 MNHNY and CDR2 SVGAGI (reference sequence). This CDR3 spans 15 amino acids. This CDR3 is CASSGSGGRADTQYF. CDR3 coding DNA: TGTGCCAGCAGTGGCTCGGGGGGCCGGGCAGATACGCAGTATTTT.

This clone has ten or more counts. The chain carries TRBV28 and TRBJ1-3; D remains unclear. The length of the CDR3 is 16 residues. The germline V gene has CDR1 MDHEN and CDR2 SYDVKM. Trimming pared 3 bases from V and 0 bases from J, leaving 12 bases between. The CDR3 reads CASSFGGVISGNTIYF. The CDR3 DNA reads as TGTGCCAGCAGTTTCGGCGGGGTAATCTCTGGAAACACCATATATTTT.

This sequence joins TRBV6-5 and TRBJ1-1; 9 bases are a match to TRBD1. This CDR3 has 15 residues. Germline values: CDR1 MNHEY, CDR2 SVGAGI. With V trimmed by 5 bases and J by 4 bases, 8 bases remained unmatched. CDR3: CASSQWTGASTEAFF. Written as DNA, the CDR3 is TGTGCCAGCAGTCAATGGACAGGGGCGAGCACTGAAGCTTTCTTT.

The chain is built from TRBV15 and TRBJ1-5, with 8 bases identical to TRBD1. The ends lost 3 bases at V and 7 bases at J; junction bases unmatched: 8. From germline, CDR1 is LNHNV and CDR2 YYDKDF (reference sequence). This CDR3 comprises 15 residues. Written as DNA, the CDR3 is TGTGCCACCAGCAGGAGCCAGGGGGCAGGGCAGCCCCAGCATTTT. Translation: CATSRSQGAGQPQHF.

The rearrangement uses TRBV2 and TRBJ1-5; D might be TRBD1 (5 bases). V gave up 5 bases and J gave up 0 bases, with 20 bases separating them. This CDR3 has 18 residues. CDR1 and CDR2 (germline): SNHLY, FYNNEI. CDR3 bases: TGTGCCAGCAGTTTGTGGTTGGGTGGAGGGGATAGCAATCAGCCCCAGCATTTT. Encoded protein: CASSLWLGGGDSNQPQHF.

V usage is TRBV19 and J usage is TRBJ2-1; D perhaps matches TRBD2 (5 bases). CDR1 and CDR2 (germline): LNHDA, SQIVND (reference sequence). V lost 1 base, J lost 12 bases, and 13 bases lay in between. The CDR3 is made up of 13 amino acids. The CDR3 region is CASSIVPLEGQFF. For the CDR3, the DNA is TGTGCCAGTAGTATAGTTCCCCTAGAGGGGCAGTTCTTC.

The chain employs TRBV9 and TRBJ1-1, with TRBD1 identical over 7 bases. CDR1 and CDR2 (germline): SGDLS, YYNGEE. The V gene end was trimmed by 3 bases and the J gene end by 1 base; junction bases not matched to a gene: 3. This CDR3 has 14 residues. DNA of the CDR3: TGTGCCAGCAGCGAGGGACAGCCGAACACTGAAGCTTTCTTT. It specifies CASSEGQPNTEAFF.

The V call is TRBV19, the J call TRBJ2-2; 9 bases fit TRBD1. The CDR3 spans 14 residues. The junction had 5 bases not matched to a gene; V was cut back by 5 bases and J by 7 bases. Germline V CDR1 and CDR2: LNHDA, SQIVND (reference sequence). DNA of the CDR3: TGTGCCAGTAGTGTACAGGGGGCGAACGGGGAGCTGTTTTTT. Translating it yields CASSVQGANGELFF.

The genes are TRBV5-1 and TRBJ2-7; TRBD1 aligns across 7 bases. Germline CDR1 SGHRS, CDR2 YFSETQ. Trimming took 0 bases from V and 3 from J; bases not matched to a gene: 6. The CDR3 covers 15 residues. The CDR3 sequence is CASSLDRGSFYEQYF. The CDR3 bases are TGCGCCAGCAGCTTGGACAGGGGAAGTTTCTACGAGCAGTACTTC.